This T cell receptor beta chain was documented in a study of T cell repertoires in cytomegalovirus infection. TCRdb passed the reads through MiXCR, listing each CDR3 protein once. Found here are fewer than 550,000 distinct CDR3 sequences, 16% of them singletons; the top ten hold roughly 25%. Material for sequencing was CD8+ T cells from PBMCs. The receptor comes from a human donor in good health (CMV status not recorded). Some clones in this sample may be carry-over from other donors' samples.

The DNA of the CDR3 is TGTGCCAGCAGTTTGAGACAGGGAGAAGCTCGGTATGGCTACACCTTC. Encoded protein: CASSLRQGEARYGYTF. The gene calls are TRBV12-3 or TRBV12-4 and TRBJ1-2, with TRBD1 matching over 7 bases. The V and J ends lost 3 bases and 5 bases, in that order; junction bases with no gene match: 12. The CDR3 contains 16 residues.